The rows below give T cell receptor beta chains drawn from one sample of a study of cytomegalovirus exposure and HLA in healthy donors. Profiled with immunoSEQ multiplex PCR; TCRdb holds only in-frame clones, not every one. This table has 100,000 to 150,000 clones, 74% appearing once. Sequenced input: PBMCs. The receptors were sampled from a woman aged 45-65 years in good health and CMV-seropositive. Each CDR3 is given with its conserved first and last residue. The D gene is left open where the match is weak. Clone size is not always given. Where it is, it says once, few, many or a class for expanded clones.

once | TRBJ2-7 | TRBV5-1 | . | CASSLEQHSYEQYF | TGCGCCAGCAGCTTGGAACAGCACTCCTACGAGCAGTACTTC
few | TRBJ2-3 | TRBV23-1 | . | CASSQSTAAREDTQYF | TGCGCCAGCAGTCAATCGACGGCTGCGAGGGAGGATACGCAGTATTTT
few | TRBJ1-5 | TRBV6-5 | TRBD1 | CASSYSRQGGQPQHF | TGTGCCAGCAGTTACTCGAGACAGGGGGGTCAGCCCCAGCATTTT
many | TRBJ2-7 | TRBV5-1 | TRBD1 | CASSSTGKPYEQYF | TGCGCCAGCAGCTCGACAGGGAAACCCTACGAGCAGTACTTC
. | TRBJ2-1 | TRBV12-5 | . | CASGLILGQGNAYNEQFF | TGTGCTAGTGGTTTGATTCTGGGGCAGGGGAATGCCTACAATGAGCAGTTCTTC
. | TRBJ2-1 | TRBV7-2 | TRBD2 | CASSLAPSGGYNEQFF | TGTGCCAGCAGCTTAGCGCCTAGCGGGGGCTACAATGAGCAGTTCTTC
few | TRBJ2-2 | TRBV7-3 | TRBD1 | CASSVQGATNTGELFF | TGTGCCAGCAGCGTACAGGGGGCGACGAACACCGGGGAGCTGTTTTTT
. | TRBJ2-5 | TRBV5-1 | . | CASSLASTGETQYF | TGCGCCAGCAGCTTGGCGTCCACCGGAGAGACCCAGTACTTC
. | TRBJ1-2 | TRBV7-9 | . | CASSTLTANGYTF | TGTGCCAGCAGCACGCTGACAGCAAATGGCTACACCTTC
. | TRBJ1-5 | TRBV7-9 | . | CASSLAAKQPQHF | TGTGCCAGCAGCTTAGCCGCTAAGCAGCCCCAGCATTTT
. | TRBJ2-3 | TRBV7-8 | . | CASSLGLFTDTQYF | TGTGCCAGCAGCTTAGGACTGTTCACAGATACGCAGTATTTT
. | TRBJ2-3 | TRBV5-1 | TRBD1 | CASSLGTGGSDTQYF | TGCGCCAGCAGCTTAGGGACAGGGGGTTCTGATACGCAGTATTTT
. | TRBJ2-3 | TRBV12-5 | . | CASGGDLEGSSTDTQYF | TGTGCTAGTGGAGGGGATTTGGAGGGGTCAAGCACAGATACGCAGTATTTT
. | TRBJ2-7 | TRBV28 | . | CATPGVRGYEQYF | TGTGCCACCCCGGGGGTCCGAGGGTATGAGCAGTACTTC
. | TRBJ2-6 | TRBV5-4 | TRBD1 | CASSPQGAGSSGANVLTF | TGTGCCAGCAGCCCTCAGGGGGCGGGCAGCTCTGGGGCCAACGTCCTGACTTTC
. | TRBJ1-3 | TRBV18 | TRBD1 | CASSPRDRVSGGNTIYF | TGTGCCAGCTCACCACGGGACAGGGTCTCCGGTGGAAACACCATATATTTT
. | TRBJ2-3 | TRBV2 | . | CASSRGDTDTQYF | TGTGCCAGCAGCAGGGGTGATACAGATACGCAGTATTTT
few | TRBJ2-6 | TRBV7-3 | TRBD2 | CASSLSGGSSGANVLTF | TGTGCCAGCAGCCTTAGCGGGGGTTCCTCTGGGGCCAACGTCCTGACTTTC
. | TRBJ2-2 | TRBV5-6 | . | CASSLRRGGELFF | TGTGCCAGCAGCTTACGAAGGGGGGGGGAGCTGTTTTTT
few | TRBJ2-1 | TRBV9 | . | CASSVGRRGSYNEQFF | TGTGCCAGCAGCGTAGGTCGTCGGGGCTCCTACAATGAGCAGTTCTTC
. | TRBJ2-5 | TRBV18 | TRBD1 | CASSPRQGDHQETQYF | TGTGCCAGCTCACCTAGACAGGGGGATCACCAAGAGACCCAGTACTTC
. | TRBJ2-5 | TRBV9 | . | CASSVGGIKQETQYF | TGTGCCAGCAGCGTAGGAGGGATCAAACAAGAGACCCAGTACTTC
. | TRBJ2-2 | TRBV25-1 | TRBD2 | CASSRTVAGGTGELFF | TGTGCCAGCAGTCGAACGGTAGCGGGGGGCACCGGGGAGCTGTTTTTT